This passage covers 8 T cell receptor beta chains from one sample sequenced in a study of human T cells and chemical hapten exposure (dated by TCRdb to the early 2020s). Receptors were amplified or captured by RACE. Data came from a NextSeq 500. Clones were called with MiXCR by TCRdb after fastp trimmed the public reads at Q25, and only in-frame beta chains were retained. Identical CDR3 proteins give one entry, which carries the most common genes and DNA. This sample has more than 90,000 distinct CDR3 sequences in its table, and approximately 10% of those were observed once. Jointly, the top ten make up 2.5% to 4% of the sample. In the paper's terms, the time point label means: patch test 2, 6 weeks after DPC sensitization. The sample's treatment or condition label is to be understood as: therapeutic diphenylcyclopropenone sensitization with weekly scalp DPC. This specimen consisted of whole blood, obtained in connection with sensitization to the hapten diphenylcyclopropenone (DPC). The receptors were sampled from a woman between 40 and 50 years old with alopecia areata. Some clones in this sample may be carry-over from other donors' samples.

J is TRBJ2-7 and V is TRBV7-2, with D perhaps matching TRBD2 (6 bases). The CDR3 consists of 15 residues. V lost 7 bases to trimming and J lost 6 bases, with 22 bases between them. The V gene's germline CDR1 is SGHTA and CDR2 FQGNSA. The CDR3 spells CASIPPGSPAGEQYF. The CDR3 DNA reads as TGTGCCAGCATTCCCCCAGGGTCCCCAGCGGGCGAGCAGTACTTC.

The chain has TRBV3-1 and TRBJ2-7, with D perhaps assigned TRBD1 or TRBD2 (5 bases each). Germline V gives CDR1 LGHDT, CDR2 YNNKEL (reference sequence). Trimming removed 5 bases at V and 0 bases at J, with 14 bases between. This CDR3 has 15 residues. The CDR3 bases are TGTGCCAGCAGCTTGGGACCGCCGAGCTCCTACGAGCAGTACTTC. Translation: CASSLGPPSSYEQYF.

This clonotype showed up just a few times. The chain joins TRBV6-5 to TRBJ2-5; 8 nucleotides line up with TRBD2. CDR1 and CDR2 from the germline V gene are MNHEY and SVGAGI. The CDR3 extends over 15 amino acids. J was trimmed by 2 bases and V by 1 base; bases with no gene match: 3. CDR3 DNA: TGTGCCAGCAGTTACTTCGGACTAGCACAAGAGACCCAGTACTTC. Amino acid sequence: CASSYFGLAQETQYF.

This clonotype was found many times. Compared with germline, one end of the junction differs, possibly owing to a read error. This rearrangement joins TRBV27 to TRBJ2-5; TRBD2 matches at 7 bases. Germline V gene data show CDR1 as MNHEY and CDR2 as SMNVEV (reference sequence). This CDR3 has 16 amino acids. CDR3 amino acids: CASSSETSRRGETQYF. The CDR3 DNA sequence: TGTGCCAGCAGTTCGGAGACTAGCCGCCGCGGAGAGACCCAGTACTTT.

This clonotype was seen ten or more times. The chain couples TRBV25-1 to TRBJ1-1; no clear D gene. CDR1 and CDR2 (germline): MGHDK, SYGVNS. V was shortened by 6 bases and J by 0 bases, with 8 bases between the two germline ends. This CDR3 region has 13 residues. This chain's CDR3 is CASRTLLNTEAFF. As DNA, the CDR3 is TGTGCCAGCAGGACACTACTGAACACTGAAGCTTTCTTT.

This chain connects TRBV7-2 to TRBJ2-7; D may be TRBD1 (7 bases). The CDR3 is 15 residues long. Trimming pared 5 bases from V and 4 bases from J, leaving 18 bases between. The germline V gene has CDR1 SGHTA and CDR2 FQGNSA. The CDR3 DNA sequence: TGTGCCAGCAGCCCAGGGGGACTCCACTTTTACGAGCAGTACTTC. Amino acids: CASSPGGLHFYEQYF. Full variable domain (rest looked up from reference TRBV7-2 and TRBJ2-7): GAGVSQSPSNKVTEKGKDVELRCDPISGHTALYWYRQSLGQGLEFLIYFQGNSAPDKSGLPSDRFSAERTGGSVSTLTIQRTQQEDSAVYLCASSPGGLHFYEQYFGPGTRLTVT.

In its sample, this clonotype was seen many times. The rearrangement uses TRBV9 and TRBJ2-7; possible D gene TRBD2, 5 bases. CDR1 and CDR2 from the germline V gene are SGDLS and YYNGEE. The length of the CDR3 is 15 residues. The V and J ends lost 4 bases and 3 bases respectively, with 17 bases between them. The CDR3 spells CASSPTSGVFYEQYF. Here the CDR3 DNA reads TGTGCCAGCAGCCCGACGAGCGGAGTATTCTACGAGCAGTACTTC.

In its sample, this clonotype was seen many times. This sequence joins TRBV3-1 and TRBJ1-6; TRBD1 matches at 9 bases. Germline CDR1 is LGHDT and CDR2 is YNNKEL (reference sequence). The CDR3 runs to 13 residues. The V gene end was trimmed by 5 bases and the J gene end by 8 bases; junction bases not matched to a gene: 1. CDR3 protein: CASSWDRDSPLHF. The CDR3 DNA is TGTGCCAGCAGCTGGGACAGGGATTCACCCCTCCACTTT.